The clone carrying this TCR beta chain was found a few times. Its specificity is unknown. The CDR3 contains 10 residues. The germline V and J ends were trimmed by 3 bases and 14 bases, with 8 bases remaining between them. Germline V gives CDR1 SNHLY, CDR2 FYNNEI. The data derive from a study of CD8+ T cells in alopecia areata. Findings of the study overall: In patients, TCRs were shared less clearly than in mice, and HLA may possibly be involved.

Reverse transcription of extracted RNA yielded cDNA, which provided the sequencing template. TCRdb keeps only in-frame clones here, not all; method: immunoSEQ multiplex PCR. The data hold approximately 59,000 clones, with roughly half observed a single time. This receptor was taken from a human donor with alopecia areata. The source material was CD8+ T cells sorted from blood, sampled at week 0. This chain links TRBV2 with TRBJ2-1; weak D call: TRBD1 (5 bases). The CDR3 is CASSDRVEFF. CDR3 DNA sequence: TGTGCCAGCAGTGACAGGGTGGAGTTCTTC.